This T cell receptor beta chain was sequenced during a study of T cell responses to AZD1222 COVID-19 vaccine. Findings of the study overall: Targeting of unmutated variant regions was reportedly seen in nearly half of spike-specific TCRs.

Clones were read by immunoSEQ multiplex PCR, and TCRdb kept only the in-frame ones, dropping some. The sample includes about 110,000 clones, around 83% seen only once; the top ten take less than 3.5%. This clone has more than one count but fewer than ten. Its antigen remains unknown. The clonotype originates from an adult in good health. The sequenced sample was peripheral blood, obtained on day 0 of AZD1222 vaccination.

The CDR3 DNA is TGTGCCAGCAGCTTAGGGAAGGGTCGGCCCCAGCATTTT. Encoded protein: CASSLGKGRPQHF. The chain recombines TRBV7-3 with TRBJ1-5; D remains ambiguous. The length of the CDR3 is 13 residues. V shed 2 bases and J shed 9 bases, with 11 bases lying between them. CDR1 and CDR2 (germline): SGHTA, FQGTGA.